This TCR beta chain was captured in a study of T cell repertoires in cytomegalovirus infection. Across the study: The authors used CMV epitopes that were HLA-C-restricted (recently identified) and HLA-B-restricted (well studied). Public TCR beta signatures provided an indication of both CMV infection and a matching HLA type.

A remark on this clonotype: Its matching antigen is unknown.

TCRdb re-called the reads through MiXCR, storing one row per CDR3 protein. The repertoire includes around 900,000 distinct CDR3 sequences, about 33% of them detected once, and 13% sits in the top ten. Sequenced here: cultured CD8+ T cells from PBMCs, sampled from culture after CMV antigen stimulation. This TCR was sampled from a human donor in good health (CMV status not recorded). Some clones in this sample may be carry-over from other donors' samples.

CDR3 residues: CATQTGGSAYGYTF. The CDR3 nucleotides are TGTGCCACCCAAACAGGGGGGTCCGCCTATGGCTACACCTTC. The chain uses TRBV28 and TRBJ1-2; TRBD1 agrees at 8 bases. This CDR3 is built from 14 residues. CDR1 MDHEN and CDR2 SYDVKM come from the germline V gene. Trimming removed 10 bases from V and 4 bases from J; junction bases left unmatched: 11.